The source of this T cell receptor beta chain is a study of T cells in localized non-small cell lung cancer. General study findings and limits: Prolonged overall survival went with higher T cell density in the blood. Exceeding tumor, uninvolved adjacent lung had the highest T cell clonality. Without multi-region sequencing, intratumor heterogeneity could not be excluded. Across samples, adjacent lung featured a median around 56 of the top 100 tumor clones.

Sequencing was performed with immunoSEQ multiplex PCR; in TCRdb, only in-frame clones are kept and a portion is missing. The sample consists of roughly 9,900 clones, about 73% of them appearing once. V lost 0 bases and J lost 2, with 11 bases in between. The CDR3 covers 16 residues. Germline CDR1 and CDR2: SGHDN and FVKESK. On this clone: As yet, its antigen is unknown.

This specimen consisted of peripheral blood, obtained before any cancer treatment. This TCR was sampled from a male donor at least 60 years old with stage I lung adenocarcinoma. The chain joins TRBV14 to TRBJ2-1; D possibly corresponds to TRBD2 (5 bases). The CDR3 nucleotides are TGTGCCAGCAGCCAAGAGGGAGCGGCGCCCTACAATGAGCAGTTCTTC. This encodes CASSQEGAAPYNEQFF.